Below are 26 T cell receptor beta chains sequenced from a single sample in a study of response to subunit inactivated influenza vaccine. TCRdb re-analysed the RT-PCR reads in MiXCR, keeping a single row per CDR3 protein. The sample yields about 700,000 distinct CDR3 sequences, approximately 15% seen once. The material was PBMCs from blood, obtained approximately 15 days before vaccination. These receptors were taken from a man between 45 and 60 years old who received an inactivated influenza vaccine.

The table lists this clonotype with a few counts. The rearrangement links TRBV20-1 to TRBJ2-5, with a possible D match to TRBD2 (5 bases). There are 13 residues in the CDR3. Trimming shortened V by 5 bases and J by 1 base, and 11 bases separated the two germline ends. Per the germline V gene, CDR1 is DFQATT and CDR2 is SNEGSKA (reference sequence). CDR3 bases: TGCAGTGCTCGAGGACTGAGCCAAGAGACCCAGTACTTC. Protein sequence: CSARGLSQETQYF.

This clonotype appeared many times. The chain employs TRBV20-1 and TRBJ2-7; D gene ambiguous. CDR1 is DFQATT and CDR2 is SNEGSKA in the germline V gene (reference sequence). This CDR3 contains 13 residues. V was shortened by 3 bases and J by 9 bases, with 18 bases between the two germline ends. CDR3 DNA sequence: TGCAGTGCTAGTCATTCAGACCTAGGCGGGCAGTACTTC. It encodes CSASHSDLGGQYF.

Many counts were recorded for this clonotype. The chain couples TRBV27 to TRBJ1-2; 7 nucleotides align to TRBD1. The CDR3 has 13 amino acids. CDR1 is MNHEY, CDR2 SMNVEV, per germline (reference sequence). With 5 bases clipped from V and 4 bases from J, the junction kept 4 bases outside the gene matches. The CDR3 loop is CASSPQGSYGYTF. In DNA form, the CDR3 reads TGTGCCAGCAGTCCACAGGGGAGCTATGGCTACACCTTC.

This clonotype occurred a few times. The V call is TRBV25-1, the J call TRBJ2-3; 7 nucleotides line up with TRBD1. The CDR3 consists of 13 residues. The J segment lost 7 bases and the V segment lost 4 bases, leaving 5 bases of the junction unmatched. In germline, CDR1 is MGHDK, CDR2 SYGVNS. As DNA, the CDR3 is TGTGCCAGCAGTGTGACAGGGACCCATACGCAGTATTTT. This encodes CASSVTGTHTQYF.

The V gene is TRBV12-3 or TRBV12-4, the J gene TRBJ2-1; D unresolved. V lost 2 bases, J lost 2 bases, and 13 bases lay in between. This CDR3 is built from 16 residues. Here the CDR3 reads CASSLRRSPPYNEQFF. CDR3 nucleotides: TGTGCCAGCAGTTTACGTAGAAGCCCACCCTACAATGAGCAGTTCTTC.

A few counts support this clonotype. This sequence joins TRBV7-9 and TRBJ2-2; unclear D gene. Trimming shortened V by 5 bases and J by 3 bases, and 7 bases separated the two germline ends. CDR1 is SEHNR and CDR2 is FQNEAQ in the germline V gene (reference sequence). This CDR3 contains 13 residues. As DNA, the CDR3 is TGTGCCAGCAGCCTCTTTTACACCGGGGAGCTGTTTTTT. Translation: CASSLFYTGELFF.

This clonotype was found many times. The genes are TRBV16 and TRBJ1-5, with D tentatively TRBD1 (6 bases). The V gene's germline CDR1 is KGHSY and CDR2 FQNENV. This CDR3 is built from 15 residues. V was clipped by 4 bases and J by 3 bases, with 13 bases between them. The CDR3 is CASSRQDSLNQPQHF. Here the CDR3 DNA reads TGTGCCAGCAGCCGCCAGGACAGCCTCAATCAGCCCCAGCATTTT.

The genes are TRBV12-3 or TRBV12-4 and TRBJ2-4, with TRBD1 as a possible D gene (6 bases). The CDR3 runs to 16 residues. V lost 3 bases and J 1 base, leaving 13 bases between the germline ends. CDR3 loop: CASSLRHQGAKNIQYF. The CDR3 DNA follows: TGTGCCAGCAGTTTGCGCCACCAGGGGGCCAAAAACATTCAGTACTTC.

This clonotype showed up just a few times. V usage is TRBV15 and J usage is TRBJ1-5, with 9 bases identical to TRBD1. Germline V gene lookup returns CDR1 LNHNV and CDR2 YYDKDF (reference sequence). The CDR3 has 15 residues. V gave up 4 bases and J gave up 6 bases; unmatched junction bases: 7. The chain's CDR3 is CATSIPGQGRQPQHF. The DNA of the CDR3 is TGTGCCACCAGCATACCGGGACAGGGACGTCAGCCCCAGCATTTT. The variable domain in full, with the rest retrieved from reference TRBV15 and TRBJ1-5, is DAMVIQNPRYQVTQFGKPVTLSCSQTLNHNVMYWYQQKSSQAPKLLFHYYDKDFNNEADTPDNFQSRRPNTSFCFLDIRSPGLGDTAMYLCATSIPGQGRQPQHFGDGTRLSIL.

The chain recombines TRBV6-1 with TRBJ1-5; no firm D call. Germline CDR1 is MNHNS and CDR2 is SASEGT. V lost 2 bases and J 0 bases, leaving 8 bases between the germline ends. The CDR3 covers 15 residues. The CDR3 DNA reads as TGTGCCAGCAGTGAATATCGGGGTAGCAATCAGCCCCAGCATTTT. As protein: CASSEYRGSNQPQHF.

The chain joins TRBV10-3 to TRBJ2-7; TRBD1 matches 9 bases. Looked up from germline, CDR1 is ENHRY and CDR2 is SYGVKD. V dropped 10 bases and J dropped 4; count of bases not matched to a gene: 8. The CDR3 totals 13 residues. CDR3 residues: CATSGTGSYEQYF. Written as DNA, the CDR3 is TGTGCCACCTCCGGGACAGGGTCTTACGAGCAGTACTTC.

The rearrangement uses TRBV20-1 and TRBJ2-5, with D perhaps given as TRBD1 or TRBD2 (5 bases each). CDR1 is DFQATT and CDR2 is SNEGSKA in the germline V gene (reference sequence). The CDR3 runs 15 residues. V lost 0 bases, J lost 5 bases, and 16 bases lay in between. The CDR3 DNA follows: TGCAGTGCTAGAGACATCTCCAGGGTAGCGGAGACCCAGTACTTC. It is translated as CSARDISRVAETQYF.

This clonotype was recorded at least ten times. In nucleotides, the CDR3 is TGCAGTGCGAGGGACGGGAATTCACCCCTCCACTTT. Encoded protein: CSARDGNSPLHF. The chain joins TRBV20-1 to TRBJ1-6; D is perhaps TRBD1 (5 bases). Germline V lookup: CDR1 DFQATT, CDR2 SNEGSKA (reference sequence). The CDR3 consists of 12 residues. The germline V and J ends were trimmed by 6 bases and 7 bases, with 10 bases remaining between them.

This chain uses TRBV20-1 with TRBJ2-2; D is undetermined. CDR1 and CDR2 from the germline V gene are DFQATT and SNEGSKA (reference sequence). This CDR3 is 17 amino acids long. V lost 2 bases and J 1 base, leaving 17 bases between the germline ends. The CDR3 protein is CSARPRMVRVNTGELFF. DNA for the CDR3: TGCAGTGCTAGACCCCGGATGGTTAGGGTGAACACCGGGGAGCTGTTTTTT.

This clonotype was seen at least ten times. The chain combines TRBV20-1 with TRBJ2-1, with 14 nucleotides matching TRBD2. CDR1 is DFQATT, CDR2 SNEGSKA, per germline (reference sequence). After removal of 3 bases from V and 8 bases from J, the junction contained 3 bases not matched to a gene. The CDR3 spans 14 residues. The CDR3 is CSARSTSGGDEQFF. CDR3 sequence (DNA): TGCAGTGCTAGGTCGACTAGCGGGGGGGATGAGCAGTTCTTC.

This clonotype showed up just a few times. This chain links TRBV5-1 with TRBJ2-5; 7 bases agree with TRBD1. The CDR3 spans 13 residues. The junction had 4 bases not matched to a gene; V was cut back by 5 bases and J by 3 bases. Germline lookup yields CDR1 SGHRS and CDR2 YFSETQ. CDR3 sequence reads: CASRGDRKETQYF. The DNA of the CDR3 is TGCGCCAGCAGGGGGGACAGAAAAGAGACCCAGTACTTC.

CDR3 region: CASSQEDMFPPQGGYTF. DNA for the CDR3: TGCGCCAGCAGCCAAGAAGATATGTTTCCGCCCCAGGGGGGCTACACCTTC. The chain recombines TRBV4-3 with TRBJ1-2; weak D call: TRBD1 (6 bases). CDR1 LGHNA and CDR2 YSLEER come from the germline V gene. The CDR3 runs to 17 residues. V was shortened by 0 bases and J by 8 bases, with 22 bases between the two germline ends.

In this sample, this clonotype turned up many times. CDR3 sequence (DNA): TGCGCCAGCAGCCAAGAAGGACACACCTCTGGGGCCAACGTCCTGACTTTC. Protein: CASSQEGHTSGANVLTF. The genes are TRBV4-3 and TRBJ2-6; TRBD1 might be the D (5 bases). V lost 0 bases and J lost 0, with 9 bases in between. Germline V gene lookup returns CDR1 LGHNA and CDR2 YSLEER. The CDR3 is 17 amino acids.

This chain joins TRBV6-2 or TRBV6-3 and TRBJ1-2, with D uncertain. This CDR3 is 13 amino acids long. CDR1 and CDR2 (germline): MNHEY, SVGEGT. Trimming took 4 bases from V and 3 from J, leaving 9 bases between them. The CDR3: CASSSRPYYGYTF. As DNA, the CDR3 is TGTGCCAGCAGTTCAAGGCCCTACTATGGCTACACCTTC.

V usage is TRBV12-3 or TRBV12-4 and J usage is TRBJ1-2, with TRBD1 as a possible D gene (6 bases). The CDR3 extends over 17 amino acids. Trimming cost V 5 bases and J 3 bases, with 22 bases left between them. CDR3 amino acids: CASSARGAALVDYGYTF. The DNA for the CDR3 is TGTGCCAGCAGTGCCCGGGGGGCGGCGCTAGTCGACTATGGCTACACCTTC.

In its sample, this clonotype was seen many times. The chain links TRBV5-1 to TRBJ1-1; weak D call: TRBD1 (5 bases). This CDR3 has 15 residues. Germline values: CDR1 SGHRS, CDR2 YFSETQ. Trimming took off 4 bases at V and 11 bases at J, with 24 bases between the two ends. The CDR3 is CASSLFSTDQGAAFF. The DNA for the CDR3 is TGCGCCAGCAGCCTCTTCTCTACGGACCAGGGCGCGGCTTTCTTT.

This clonotype was seen repeatedly, ten times or more. The chain couples TRBV10-1 to TRBJ2-7; D perhaps matches TRBD1 (5 bases). The CDR3 is made up of 12 amino acids. Trimming took off 1 base at V and 11 bases at J, with 12 bases between the two ends. The germline V gene encodes CDR1 WNHNN and CDR2 SYGVQD (reference sequence). As DNA, the CDR3 is TGCGCCAGCAGTGAGTGGCAGGGTGGGAAGTACTTC. It is translated as CASSEWQGGKYF.

The gene calls are TRBV12-3 or TRBV12-4 and TRBJ2-3; D possibly corresponds to TRBD1 (6 bases). The CDR3 is 16 residues long. V was trimmed by 6 bases and J by 2 bases, leaving 18 bases between them. The CDR3 loop reads CASSSPSTGYTDTQYF. In nucleotides, the CDR3 is TGTGCCAGCAGCTCACCTTCGACAGGTTACACAGATACGCAGTATTTT.

This clonotype came up a few times. The chain recombines TRBV7-8 with TRBJ2-7, with D maybe TRBD2 (5 bases). This CDR3 is 13 amino acids long. Germline V gene sequence: CDR1 SGHVS, CDR2 FQNEAQ. Trimming left V 2 bases short and J 5 bases short, with 10 bases between. The CDR3 here is CASSLPFGDEQYF. The CDR3 DNA sequence: TGTGCCAGCAGCTTACCCTTCGGGGACGAGCAGTACTTC.

This clonotype was counted a few times. The chain uses TRBV7-6 and TRBJ1-1, with 7 bases fitting TRBD1. Per germline, CDR1 SGHVS and CDR2 FNYEAQ. With V trimmed by 5 bases and J by 7 bases, 7 bases remained unmatched. CDR3 length: 13 amino acids. The CDR3 is CASSGEGQVEAFF. The CDR3 nucleotides read TGTGCCAGCAGCGGAGAAGGACAGGTTGAAGCTTTCTTT.

This clonotype was counted many times. This chain connects TRBV29-1 to TRBJ2-3; D remains unclear. The CDR3 is 14 residues long. CDR1 SQVTM and CDR2 ANQGSEA come from the germline V gene. V lost 1 base to trimming and J lost 4 bases, with 12 bases between them. The CDR3 DNA is TGCAGCGTTGAAGGGTCTGGATACTCAGATACGCAGTATTTT. The encoded protein is CSVEGSGYSDTQYF.